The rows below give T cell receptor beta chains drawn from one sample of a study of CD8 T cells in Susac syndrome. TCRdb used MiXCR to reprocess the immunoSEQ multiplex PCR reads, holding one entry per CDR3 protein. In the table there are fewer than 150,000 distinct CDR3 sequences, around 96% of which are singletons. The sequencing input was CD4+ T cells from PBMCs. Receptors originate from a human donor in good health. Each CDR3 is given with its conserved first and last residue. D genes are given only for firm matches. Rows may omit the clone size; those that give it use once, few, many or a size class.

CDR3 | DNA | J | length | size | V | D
CAWAPLDYGYTF | TGTGCCTGGGCCCCGCTGGACTATGGCTACACCTTC | TRBJ1-2 | 12 | . | TRBV30 | .
CASGPSGSPNYGYTF | TGTGCCAGTGGCCCTTCAGGTTCCCCGAACTATGGCTACACCTTC | TRBJ1-2 | 15 | . | TRBV19 | .
CASSLEAGDTEAFF | TGTGCCAGCAGTTTGGAGGCCGGGGACACTGAAGCTTTCTTT | TRBJ1-1 | 14 | . | TRBV28 | .
CSVGAAYGYTF | TGCAGCGTTGGGGCAGCCTATGGCTACACCTTC | TRBJ1-2 | 11 | . | TRBV29-1 | .
CASSIDPQGDNEQFF | TGTGCCAGTAGTATAGATCCCCAGGGGGACAATGAGCAGTTCTTC | TRBJ2-1 | 15 | once | TRBV19 | TRBD1
CATISKTNTGELFF | TGTGCCACCATCTCCAAAACGAACACCGGGGAGCTGTTTTTT | TRBJ2-2 | 14 | . | TRBV12-3/TRBV12-4 | .
CAWSPGQGDTDTQYF | TGTGCCTGGAGTCCAGGACAGGGGGACACAGATACGCAGTATTTT | TRBJ2-3 | 15 | . | TRBV30 | TRBD1
CSVDGSGRAKETQYF | TGCAGCGTTGACGGGAGCGGGAGGGCCAAGGAGACCCAGTACTTC | TRBJ2-5 | 15 | . | TRBV29-1 | TRBD2
CSVGSLVAFRTDTQYF | TGCAGCGTTGGATCTCTAGTCGCGTTCAGGACAGATACGCAGTATTTT | TRBJ2-3 | 16 | . | TRBV29-1 | .
CASSPPIGSGANVLTF | TGTGCCAGCAGCCCCCCGATTGGGTCTGGGGCCAACGTCCTGACTTTC | TRBJ2-6 | 16 | . | TRBV3-1 | .
CASSPVTGELFF | TGTGCCAGCAGTCCAGTGACCGGGGAGCTGTTTTTT | TRBJ2-2 | 12 | . | TRBV3-1 | .
CASSLDRQPQETQYF | TGTGCCAGCAGCTTAGATCGGCAGCCCCAAGAGACCCAGTACTTC | TRBJ2-5 | 15 | . | TRBV7-8 | .
CASSLSRDNYGYTF | TGTGCCAGCAGCCTAAGCAGGGACAACTATGGCTACACCTTC | TRBJ1-2 | 14 | . | TRBV7-2 | .
CASSQGEGGLGTQYF | TGTGCCAGCAGCCAAGGTGAAGGGGGGTTGGGGACCCAGTACTTC | TRBJ2-5 | 15 | . | TRBV3-1 | .
CSARSGDTQYF | TGCAGCGCCCGTTCAGGAGATACGCAGTATTTT | TRBJ2-3 | 11 | . | TRBV29-1 | .
CASSGPGLAVYEQYF | TGTGCCAGCAGTGGGCCGGGACTAGCGGTCTACGAGCAGTACTTC | TRBJ2-7 | 15 | once | TRBV6-6 | TRBD2
CASGQGTQYF | TGTGCCAGTGGGCAGGGCACGCAGTATTTT | TRBJ2-3 | 10 | . | TRBV19 | .
CASSPERGLNTDTQYF | TGTGCCAGCAGTCCCGAGAGGGGGCTTAACACAGATACGCAGTATTTT | TRBJ2-3 | 16 | . | TRBV12-3/TRBV12-4 | TRBD1
CASGLASLTYEQYF | TGTGCCAGCGGACTAGCAAGCCTTACGTACGAGCAGTACTTC | TRBJ2-7 | 14 | once | TRBV4-2 | TRBD2
CASSPTGGRYEQYF | TGTGCCAGCAGTCCGACAGGGGGGCGGTACGAGCAGTACTTC | TRBJ2-7 | 14 | . | TRBV6-6 | TRBD1
CASRPSRWDEQYF | TGTGCCAGCAGGCCCTCCAGGTGGGACGAGCAGTACTTC | TRBJ2-7 | 13 | once | TRBV28 | .
CASSADVHSNQPQHF | TGTGCCAGCTCTGCGGACGTACATAGCAATCAGCCCCAGCATTTT | TRBJ1-5 | 15 | . | TRBV18 | .
CASSYKGRLAKNIQYF | TGTGCCAGCAGTTATAAGGGGAGATTAGCCAAAAACATTCAGTACTTC | TRBJ2-4 | 16 | . | TRBV6-6 | .
CASSQERGRGKLFF | TGCGCCAGCAGCCAGGAAAGGGGGCGAGGAAAACTGTTTTTT | TRBJ1-4 | 14 | . | TRBV5-1 | TRBD1
CAIRGLEETQYF | TGTGCCATCAGGGGACTAGAAGAGACCCAGTACTTC | TRBJ2-5 | 12 | . | TRBV10-3 | TRBD2
CASSYTRAGSGANVLTF | TGTGCCAGCAGTTACACCCGGGCCGGGAGTGGGGCCAACGTCCTGACTTTC | TRBJ2-6 | 17 | . | TRBV6-5 | .
CATLWGTDTQYF | TGTGCCACCCTCTGGGGAACAGATACGCAGTATTTT | TRBJ2-3 | 12 | . | TRBV28 | .
CASSSGTSGRNEQFF | TGTGCCAGCAGTTCGGGGACTAGCGGGAGGAATGAGCAGTTCTTC | TRBJ2-1 | 15 | once | TRBV6-2/TRBV6-3 | TRBD2
CASSQGTAEQYF | TGTGCCAGCAGCCAGGGGACAGCCGAGCAGTACTTC | TRBJ2-7 | 12 | once | TRBV3-1 | TRBD1